One sample yielded the 3 T cell receptor beta chains listed below, sequenced in a study of cytomegalovirus exposure and HLA in healthy donors. The PCR ran on 60 Vbeta and 13 Jbeta primers. Some clones are missing from TCRdb's copy, which holds only in-frame ones; the method was immunoSEQ multiplex PCR. The top ten hold approximately 2.1% of the sample, which has 130,000 or so clones, around 67% seen once. Specimen: PBMCs. These receptors originate from a woman in her forties in good health and CMV-seropositive.

V usage is TRBV10-3 and J usage is TRBJ1-2; D gene uncertain. The germline V gene encodes CDR1 ENHRY and CDR2 SYGVKD. Trimming shortened V by 4 bases and J by 0 bases, and 6 bases separated the two germline ends. The CDR3 spans 13 residues. This CDR3 is CAISGGANYGYTF. The CDR3 coding sequence is TGTGCCATCAGTGGAGGCGCTAACTATGGCTACACCTTC.

The J gene is TRBJ1-5, the V gene TRBV4-2; D uncertain. Germline V gives CDR1 LGHNA, CDR2 YNFKEQ. Trimming took 1 base from V and 4 from J, leaving 11 bases between them. This CDR3 comprises 15 residues. CDR3 DNA: TGTGCCAGCAGCCAAGCAGACCGAGGAAATCAGCCCCAGCATTTT. Amino acids: CASSQADRGNQPQHF.

This clone has just a few counts. The V and J genes are TRBV28 and TRBJ1-4, with 10 bases matching TRBD1. Germline values: CDR1 MDHEN, CDR2 SYDVKM. V lost 6 bases to trimming and J lost 5 bases; unmatched junction nucleotides: 12. CDR3 length equals 17 residues. In DNA, the CDR3 is TGTGCCAGCAGCCGCACCGGGACAGGGGCACTGAATGAAAAACTGTTTTTT. Translating it yields CASSRTGTGALNEKLFF.